What follows are 25 T cell receptor beta chains derived from one specimen sequenced in a study of post-analysis software for immune sequencing data (dated by TCRdb to about 2015). Points the paper makes about the study in general: Roughly 5 TRBV segments, including TRBV5-6, TRBV5-1 and TRBV20-1, were significantly more frequent in patients than controls.

Their recognized antigens are unknown. Library method: PCR. The run used an Illumina HiSeq 2500. Unique molecular identifiers were incorporated into TCR beta cDNA libraries to reduce PCR and sequencing biases. The raw public data were reprocessed by TCRdb itself: fastp quality trimming at Q25, MiXCR clonotype calling, in-frame beta chains only. Under each unique CDR3 protein, matching rows form one entry showing the most common genes and DNA. The sample table lists roughly 410,000 distinct CDR3 sequences, less than 40% of them with a count of one. The ten largest clones capture around 15% of the sample. Sequenced sample: blood. These receptors were collected from a girl aged 5-17 years with multiple sclerosis.

The chain recombines TRBV28 with TRBJ1-6, with D tentatively TRBD1 (5 bases). Germline V gene lookup returns CDR1 MDHEN and CDR2 SYDVKM. This CDR3 spans 15 amino acids. Trimming left V 5 bases short and J 9 bases short, with 17 bases between. Written as DNA, the CDR3 is TGTGCCAGCAGTCCCCCCGGGACCGCTTTTTCACCCCTCCACTTT. Protein sequence: CASSPPGTAFSPLHF.

The rearrangement uses TRBV10-3 and TRBJ1-3; no clear D gene. Trimming took off 2 bases at V and 4 bases at J, with 3 bases between the two ends. This CDR3 region has 12 residues. The germline CDR1 and CDR2 sequences are ENHRY and SYGVKD. CDR3 sequence reads: CAISETGNTIYF. In DNA, the CDR3 is TGTGCCATCAGTGAGACCGGAAACACCATATATTTT.

The chain recombines TRBV6-5 with TRBJ2-5; D is perhaps TRBD1 or TRBD2 (5 bases each). Trimming took 5 bases from V and 5 from J, leaving 12 bases between them. The CDR3 has 13 amino acids. Germline lookup yields CDR1 MNHEY and CDR2 SVGAGI. As DNA, the CDR3 is TGTGCCAGCAGTGAGAAATGGGGGGAGACCCAGTACTTC. Translating it yields CASSEKWGETQYF.

This chain uses TRBV12-3 or TRBV12-4 with TRBJ2-3; 7 bases line up with TRBD1. V trimming: 0 bases; J trimming: 5 bases; junction bases outside the gene matches: 8. The CDR3 extends over 16 amino acids. DNA for the CDR3: TGTGCCAGCAGTTTAGCGCTAGGGGCAGGGGGAGATACGCAGTATTTT. Translation: CASSLALGAGGDTQYF.

J is TRBJ2-7 and V is TRBV2, with TRBD2 identical over 10 bases. This CDR3 is built from 15 residues. Germline loops: CDR1 SNHLY, CDR2 FYNNEI. V lost 1 base to trimming and J lost 4 bases; unmatched junction nucleotides: 4. CDR3 region: CASSEGLAGDYEQYF. The CDR3 DNA is TGTGCCAGCAGTGAAGGCCTAGCGGGGGATTACGAGCAGTACTTC.

This clonotype turned up a few times. The rearrangement uses TRBV12-3 or TRBV12-4 and TRBJ2-5; the D is unclear. Trimming removed 5 bases at V and 5 bases at J, with 12 bases between. The CDR3 extends over 13 amino acids. CDR3 bases: TGTGCCAGCAGTCCGGACGCCGGGGAGACCCAGTACTTC. Amino acid sequence: CASSPDAGETQYF.

This clonotype was detected only once. The gene calls are TRBV4-1 and TRBJ2-2; tentative D call: TRBD2 (6 bases). The CDR3 covers 15 residues. Trimming removed 3 bases at V and 4 bases at J, with 12 bases between. Germline V CDR1 and CDR2: MGHRA, YSYEKL. The DNA for the CDR3 is TGCGCCAGCAGCCACCCCGGGACTGCCACCGGGGAGCTGTTTTTT. Protein sequence: CASSHPGTATGELFF.

Of note for this clonotype: Sequence at one end of the junction differs from germline and may be a read error. The chain joins TRBV20-1 to TRBJ1-2; D is uncertain. The CDR3 loop spans 16 amino acids. Germline V CDR1 and CDR2: DFQATT, SNEGSKA (reference sequence). CDR3 DNA: TGCAGTGCCAAACGGGTGAACAGTGATCCTAACAATGGCTACACCTTC. This translates into CSAKRVNSDPNNGYTF.

The V and J genes are TRBV7-9 and TRBJ2-7, with 13 bases fitting TRBD2. V shed 5 bases and J 2 bases; nucleotides not matched to a gene: 3. Per the germline V gene, CDR1 is SEHNR and CDR2 is FQNEAQ (reference sequence). CDR3 length: 15 amino acids. As DNA, the CDR3 is TGTGCCAGCAGCGCGGGGACTAGCGGGACCTACGAGCAGTACTTC. Encoded protein: CASSAGTSGTYEQYF.

The chain is built from TRBV9 and TRBJ1-1, with D possibly being TRBD1 (5 bases). In germline, CDR1 is SGDLS, CDR2 YYNGEE. Trimming left V 3 bases short and J 2 bases short, with 20 bases between. The length of the CDR3 is 17 residues. CDR3 in DNA: TGTGCCAGCAGCGCAGGGAAGGGAGGCATGGTCAACACTGAAGCTTTCTTT. It translates to CASSAGKGGMVNTEAFF.

The chain uses TRBV7-2 and TRBJ2-5, with D hard to call. The CDR3 sequence is 15 residues long. The germline CDR1 and CDR2 sequences are SGHTA and FQGNSA. V lost 3 bases and J lost 1, with 12 bases in between. The CDR3 region is CASSFDSPFQETQYF. The DNA of the CDR3 is TGTGCCAGCAGCTTTGATTCCCCTTTCCAAGAGACCCAGTACTTC. Looking up the rest from reference TRBV7-2 and TRBJ2-5 gives the full variable domain: GAGVSQSPSNKVTEKGKDVELRCDPISGHTALYWYRQSLGQGLEFLIYFQGNSAPDKSGLPSDRFSAERTGGSVSTLTIQRTQQEDSAVYLCASSFDSPFQETQYFGPGTRLLVL.

The V call is TRBV29-1, the J call TRBJ2-1, with TRBD2 identical over 9 bases. Germline V gene data show CDR1 as SQVTM and CDR2 as ANQGSEA. The CDR3 totals 11 residues. CDR3 coding DNA: TGCACCCTACTAGCGGGCGATGAGCAGTTCTTC. Protein sequence: CTLLAGDEQFF.

This chain connects TRBV21-1 to TRBJ1-5. TRBV21-1 is a documented pseudogene. The CDR3 spans 14 residues. The CDR3 sequence: CAGILGISNQPQHF. The CDR3 DNA reads as TGTGCCGGGATTTTAGGAATTAGCAATCAGCCCCAGCATTTT.

This clonotype has only a few counts. For the CDR3, the DNA is TGCGCCAGCAGCGAATGGACAGGCCCTAACTATGGCTACACCTTC. Residues: CASSEWTGPNYGYTF. The rearrangement joins TRBV5-1 to TRBJ1-2; TRBD1 aligns across 7 bases. The CDR3 contains 15 residues. CDR1 and CDR2 from the germline V gene are SGHRS and YFSETQ. With 4 bases clipped from V and 0 bases from J, the junction kept 6 bases outside the gene matches.

Ten or more counts support this clonotype. V usage is TRBV3-1 and J usage is TRBJ2-5; TRBD2 is a possible D gene (6 bases). With 4 bases removed from V and 0 bases from J, the gap between germline ends came to 6 bases. This CDR3 spans 13 amino acids. CDR1 and CDR2 from the germline V gene are LGHDT and YNNKEL (reference sequence). Here the CDR3 reads CASSRDYQETQYF. CDR3 bases: TGTGCCAGCAGCCGGGACTACCAAGAGACCCAGTACTTC.

This clonotype was seen a few times. The chain employs TRBV12-3 or TRBV12-4 and TRBJ1-2; unclear D gene. CDR3 length equals 16 residues. V was clipped by 2 bases and J by 4 bases, with 17 bases between them. CDR3 loop: CASSLRVSRIGYGYTF. For the CDR3, the DNA is TGTGCCAGCAGTTTAAGAGTCAGTCGTATAGGCTATGGCTACACCTTC.

This clonotype has only a few counts. The genes are TRBV27 and TRBJ2-1; D is unresolved. CDR3 length: 12 amino acids. The germline CDR1 and CDR2 sequences are MNHEY and SMNVEV (reference sequence). Between the trimmed V and J ends, which lost 8 bases and 2 bases, there was a span of 7 bases. CDR3 amino acids: CASSDTYNEQFF. For the CDR3, the DNA is TGTGCCAGCTCCGACACCTACAATGAGCAGTTCTTC.

V is TRBV6-6 and J is TRBJ1-4; D is perhaps TRBD1 (5 bases). Trimming took 6 bases from V and 7 from J, leaving 15 bases between them. Per the germline V gene, CDR1 is MNHNY and CDR2 is SVGAGI (reference sequence). The CDR3 is 14 residues long. The CDR3 sequence: CASSPVPRGEKLFF. The CDR3 DNA reads TGTGCCAGCAGCCCGGTCCCTAGGGGTGAAAAACTGTTTTTT.

V gene TRBV2 combines with J gene TRBJ2-7; D ambiguous. Germline V lookup: CDR1 SNHLY, CDR2 FYNNEI. CDR3 length: 12 amino acids. V lost 4 bases, J lost 6 bases, and 10 bases lay in between. This chain's CDR3 is CASSVLGPEQYF. The CDR3 coding sequence is TGTGCCAGCAGTGTTTTAGGGCCCGAGCAGTACTTC.

The chain combines TRBV4-1 with TRBJ1-2, with D uncertain. The CDR3 has 12 residues. Germline V CDR1 and CDR2: MGHRA, YSYEKL. V lost 0 bases to trimming and J lost 8 bases, with 7 bases between them. CDR3 loop: CASSQDGLGYTF. In nucleotides, the CDR3 is TGCGCCAGCAGCCAAGACGGTCTCGGCTACACCTTC.

This clonotype turned up a few times. The chain couples TRBV18 to TRBJ2-4, with D tentatively TRBD1 (5 bases). Trimming shortened V by 2 bases and J by 3 bases, and 14 bases separated the two germline ends. Germline V gene sequence: CDR1 KGHSH, CDR2 LQKENI. CDR3 size: 16 residues. The CDR3 reads CASSPNSQGGKNIQYF. CDR3 sequence (DNA): TGTGCCAGCTCACCAAACAGTCAGGGTGGCAAAAACATTCAGTACTTC.

This clonotype came up a few times. The V call is TRBV15, the J call TRBJ2-5; 13 bases align to TRBD2. V shed 0 bases and J 5 bases; nucleotides not matched to a gene: 9. Looked up from germline, CDR1 is LNHNV and CDR2 is YYDKDF (reference sequence). The CDR3 has 18 residues. The CDR3 nucleotides are TGTGCCACCAGCAGAGATATGACTAGCGGGGGGCCGGAGGAGACCCAGTACTTC. It yields the protein CATSRDMTSGGPEETQYF.

This clonotype was observed a single time. The V and J genes are TRBV5-1 and TRBJ2-3; no reliable D call. From germline, CDR1 is SGHRS and CDR2 YFSETQ. V was shortened by 0 bases and J by 7 bases, with 18 bases between the two germline ends. The CDR3 sequence is 16 residues long. CDR3 DNA: TGCGCCAGCAGCTTGGAATTAGCCCGCCGAAGGAATACGCAGTATTTT. Protein: CASSLELARRRNTQYF.

The chain recombines TRBV4-1 with TRBJ1-2; 7 nucleotides line up with TRBD1. The CDR3 has 16 residues. In germline, CDR1 is MGHRA, CDR2 YSYEKL. The V and J ends lost 4 bases and 5 bases, in that order; junction bases with no gene match: 13. In DNA form, the CDR3 reads TGCGCCAGCAGCCCACTGCCCGGACAGGCGCAATATGGCTACACCTTC. Translating it yields CASSPLPGQAQYGYTF.

This clonotype was recorded a few times. This may be a read error: a much more frequent sequence differs by one nucleotide. The chain employs TRBV7-2 and TRBJ2-7; 9 bases match TRBD1. The CDR3 is 14 residues long. Germline lookup yields CDR1 SGHTA and CDR2 FQGNSA. J gave up 5 bases and V 5 bases, and 7 bases lay outside the gene matches. The CDR3, as DNA: TGTGCCAGCAGCCCGGACAGGGGAGGCCACGAGCAGTACTTC. As protein: CASSPDRGGHEQYF.